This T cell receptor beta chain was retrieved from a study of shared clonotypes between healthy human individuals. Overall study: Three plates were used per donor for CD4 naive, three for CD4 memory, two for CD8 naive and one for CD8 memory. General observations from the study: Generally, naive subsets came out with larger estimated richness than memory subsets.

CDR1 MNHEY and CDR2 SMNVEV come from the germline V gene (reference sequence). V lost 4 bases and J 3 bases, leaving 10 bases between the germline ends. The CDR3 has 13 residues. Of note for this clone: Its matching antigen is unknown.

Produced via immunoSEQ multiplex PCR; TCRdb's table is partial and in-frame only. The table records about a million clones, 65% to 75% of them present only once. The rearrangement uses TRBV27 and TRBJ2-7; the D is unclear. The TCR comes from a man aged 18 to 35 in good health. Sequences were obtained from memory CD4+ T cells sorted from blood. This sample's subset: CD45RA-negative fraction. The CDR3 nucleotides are TGTGCCAGCAGTTCTAGAACGGGCTACGAGCAGTACTTC. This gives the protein CASSSRTGYEQYF.